Shown below are 27 T cell receptor beta chains from a single sample sequenced in a study of CD8+ T cells in alopecia areata. Extraction of RNA preceded its reverse transcription into cDNA, which served as the sequencing template. Clones were read by immunoSEQ multiplex PCR, and TCRdb kept only the in-frame ones, dropping some. In the table there are 220,000 or so clones, 50% to 60% of which are singletons. The sample was CD4+ T cells sorted from blood, taken at week 0. These receptors originate from a human donor with alopecia areata.

The chain employs TRBV15 and TRBJ1-2; D is unclear. Trimming pared 8 bases from V and 2 bases from J, leaving 9 bases between. This CDR3 is built from 12 residues. Germline V gives CDR1 LNHNV, CDR2 YYDKDF (reference sequence). In DNA, the CDR3 is TGTGCCACCTCTGGCTGGAACTATGGCTACACCTTC. Protein sequence: CATSGWNYGYTF.

There are a few counts of this clone. This chain uses TRBV7-3 with TRBJ1-2, with D perhaps matching TRBD1 (5 bases). Trimming left V 4 bases short and J 4 bases short, with 13 bases between. CDR1 is SGHTA and CDR2 is FQGTGA in the germline V gene. CDR3 length equals 14 residues. The CDR3 here is CASSYDSISYGYTF. DNA of the CDR3: TGTGCCAGCAGCTACGACAGTATTTCCTATGGCTACACCTTC.

Only a few counts were recorded for this clone. The chain recombines TRBV30 with TRBJ2-7; 7 positions agree with TRBD1. With V trimmed by 2 bases and J by 5 bases, 3 bases remained unmatched. Germline CDR1 GTSNPN, CDR2 SVGIG (reference sequence). The CDR3 totals 12 residues. The chain's CDR3 is CAWSMTGNEQYF. The CDR3, as DNA: TGTGCCTGGAGTATGACAGGGAACGAGCAGTACTTC. Based on the CDR3 plus reference TRBV30 and TRBJ2-7, the full variable domain is SQTIHQWPATLVQPVGSPLSLECTVEGTSNPNLYWYRQAAGRGLQLLFYSVGIGQISSEVPQNLSASRPQDRQFILSSKKLLLSDSGFYLCAWSMTGNEQYFGPGTRLTVT.

The CDR3 DNA reads as TGTGCCAGCAGCTTTGAGGTTTTCAACATTCAGTACTTC. This translates into CASSFEVFNIQYF. V usage is TRBV5-6 and J usage is TRBJ2-4; the D is unclear. Trimming took 2 bases from V and 7 from J, leaving 10 bases between them. CDR1 is SGHDT and CDR2 is YYEEEE in the germline V gene. CDR3 size: 13 residues. Looking up the rest from reference TRBV5-6 and TRBJ2-4 gives the full variable domain: DAGVTQSPTHLIKTRGQQVTLRCSPKSGHDTVSWYQQALGQGPQFIFQYYEEEERQRGNFPDRFSGHQFPNYSSELNVNALLLGDSALYLCASSFEVFNIQYFGAGTRLSVL.

The chain links TRBV7-9 to TRBJ2-5, with 8 nucleotides matching TRBD1. The CDR3 is made up of 13 amino acids. CDR1 is SEHNR, CDR2 FQNEAQ, per germline (reference sequence). V was pared by 5 bases and J by 4 bases, with 3 bases of the junction left unmatched. CDR3 nucleotide sequence: TGTGCCAGCAGCACGACAGGGGTAGAGACCCAGTACTTC. Amino acids: CASSTTGVETQYF.

This clone has more than one count but fewer than ten. The gene calls are TRBV5-1 and TRBJ1-1; D gene uncertain. CDR3 length: 13 amino acids. Per the germline V gene, CDR1 is SGHRS and CDR2 is YFSETQ. V lost 3 bases and J 7 bases, leaving 13 bases between the germline ends. The CDR3 here is CASSSRREDEAFF. In DNA, the CDR3 is TGCGCCAGCAGCTCCCGCCGGGAGGATGAAGCTTTCTTT. The full variable domain, in which reference TRBV5-1 and TRBJ1-1 provide the parts outside the CDR3, is KAGVTQTPRYLIKTRGQQVTLSCSPISGHRSVSWYQQTPGQGLQFLFEYFSETQRNKGNFPGRFSGRQFSNSRSEMNVSTLELGDSALYLCASSSRREDEAFFGQGTRLTVV.

This clone was seen more than once but under ten times. In DNA form, the CDR3 reads TGTGCCAGCAGCTTAGTGACCTACAATGAGCAGTTCTTC. It codes for CASSLVTYNEQFF. V and J are TRBV7-2 and TRBJ2-1; no clear D. V dropped 1 base and J dropped 2 bases, with 3 bases sitting between them. The CDR3 is made up of 13 amino acids. Germline V gene lookup returns CDR1 SGHTA and CDR2 FQGNSA.

The sample holds one count of this clone. J is TRBJ2-4 and V is TRBV9; 8 nucleotides match TRBD2. The V gene end was trimmed by 4 bases and the J gene end by 1 base; junction bases not matched to a gene: 4. Germline values: CDR1 SGDLS, CDR2 YYNGEE. The CDR3 contains 15 residues. This CDR3 is CASSPGGFAKNIQYF. CDR3 bases: TGTGCCAGCAGCCCGGGAGGGTTTGCCAAAAACATTCAGTACTTC. The full variable domain, rest sourced from reference TRBV9 and TRBJ2-4, is DSGVTQTPKHLITATGQRVTLRCSPRSGDLSVYWYQQSLDQGLQFLIQYYNGEERAKGNILERFSAQQFPDLHSELNLSSLELGDSALYFCASSPGGFAKNIQYFGAGTRLSVL.

This clone was seen more than once but under ten times. The chain links TRBV7-9 to TRBJ2-5, with D perhaps TRBD1 (5 bases). The length of the CDR3 is 13 residues. In germline, CDR1 is SEHNR, CDR2 FQNEAQ (reference sequence). Trimming removed 5 bases at V and 2 bases at J, with 9 bases between. The CDR3 region is CASSQTDQETQYF. In nucleotides, the CDR3 is TGTGCCAGCAGCCAGACAGATCAAGAGACCCAGTACTTC.

DNA for the CDR3: TGCGCCAGCAGCCAAGAGGCGTCCCAGCGGAACATTCAGTACTTC. Translation gives CASSQEASQRNIQYF. This sequence joins TRBV4-1 and TRBJ2-4, with a possible D match to TRBD2 (5 bases). Per germline, CDR1 MGHRA and CDR2 YSYEKL. This CDR3 contains 15 residues. V was cut by 0 bases and J by 7 bases, with 13 bases left in between.

J is TRBJ2-1 and V is TRBV6-5; D could derive from TRBD1 or TRBD2 (6 bases each). The V and J ends lost 10 bases and 9 bases respectively, with 16 bases between them. CDR3 length: 12 residues. Per the germline V gene, CDR1 is MNHEY and CDR2 is SVGAGI. DNA of the CDR3: TGTGCCACCAAGCGGTCGGGGGCTGAGCAGTTCTTC. This gives the protein CATKRSGAEQFF.

The count of this clone is one. The chain couples TRBV6-5 to TRBJ2-6; D remains ambiguous. V was pared by 10 bases and J by 3 bases, with 10 bases between. The CDR3 runs to 13 residues. CDR1 is MNHEY, CDR2 SVGAGI, per germline. CDR3: CANGDYGANVLTF. In DNA, the CDR3 is TGTGCCAATGGGGATTATGGGGCCAACGTCCTGACTTTC.

The chain joins TRBV25-1 to TRBJ1-2, with 7 positions matching TRBD1. Germline lookup yields CDR1 MGHDK and CDR2 SYGVNS. This CDR3 region has 14 residues. V trimming: 8 bases; J trimming: 8 bases; junction bases outside the gene matches: 14. CDR3 sequence: CASRGQDLLWGYTF. Written as DNA, the CDR3 is TGTGCCAGCCGCGGACAGGACCTCCTGTGGGGCTACACCTTC.

The V and J genes are TRBV7-9 and TRBJ2-2, with D possibly matching TRBD2 (5 bases). Germline V gene sequence: CDR1 SEHNR, CDR2 FQNEAQ (reference sequence). The CDR3 spans 15 residues. V lost 2 bases and J lost 1, with 8 bases in between. CDR3 residues: CASSLFAGNTGELFF. CDR3 nucleotide sequence: TGTGCCAGCAGCTTATTCGCGGGGAACACCGGGGAGCTGTTTTTT.

J is TRBJ1-3 and V is TRBV6-5, with D maybe TRBD1 (6 bases). The length of the CDR3 is 15 residues. The germline V gene has CDR1 MNHEY and CDR2 SVGAGI. Between the trimmed V and J ends, which lost 5 bases and 0 bases, there was a span of 11 bases. CDR3 sequence: CASSRQATSGNTIYF. CDR3 DNA: TGTGCCAGCAGTCGACAGGCGACCTCTGGAAACACCATATATTTT.

This rearrangement joins TRBV4-2 to TRBJ2-5; D gene unclear. CDR3 length: 10 amino acids. The germline gives CDR1 LGHNA, CDR2 YNFKEQ. With 0 bases removed from V and 7 bases from J, the gap between germline ends came to 0 bases. The CDR3 DNA reads as TGTGCCAGCAGCCAAGAGACCCAGTACTTC. Translated: CASSQETQYF.

This chain joins TRBV30 and TRBJ1-1; no definite D call. The length of the CDR3 is 14 residues. Germline-derived CDR1 and CDR2 are GTSNPN and SVGIG (reference sequence). V was trimmed by 7 bases and J by 1 base, leaving 16 bases between them. CDR3 residues: CASSEAGWNTEAFF. CDR3 in DNA: TGTGCCTCCTCCGAGGCGGGGTGGAACACTGAAGCTTTCTTT.

The chain is built from TRBV7-9 and TRBJ1-4; TRBD1 agrees at 7 bases. The V segment lost 5 bases and the J segment 10 bases; nucleotides outside the gene matches: 10. This CDR3 has 14 amino acids. Germline V lookup: CDR1 SEHNR, CDR2 FQNEAQ (reference sequence). This chain's CDR3 is CASSLGQAVGKLFF. The DNA of the CDR3 is TGTGCCAGCAGCCTAGGACAGGCCGTCGGAAAACTGTTTTTT.

The V gene is TRBV4-1, the J gene TRBJ2-1, with D possibly matching TRBD2 (5 bases). The germline V gene encodes CDR1 MGHRA and CDR2 YSYEKL. The CDR3 covers 14 residues. Trimming stripped 3 bases from V and 2 bases from J, with 8 bases between. The DNA of the CDR3 is TGCGCCAGCAGCCATGTACTAGCCTACAATGAGCAGTTCTTC. Protein sequence: CASSHVLAYNEQFF.

The rearrangement uses TRBV7-2 and TRBJ2-3; possibly TRBD1 or TRBD2 for D (5 bases each). This CDR3 is 17 amino acids long. Germline V gives CDR1 SGHTA, CDR2 FQGNSA. V was cut by 4 bases and J by 6 bases, with 23 bases left in between. The CDR3 reads CASSSPSGTRGTDTQYF. CDR3 in DNA: TGTGCCAGCAGCTCTCCGTCGGGGACCCGGGGTACGGATACGCAGTATTTT.

The chain links TRBV9 to TRBJ2-7; D not resolved. The ends were cut back, 3 bases at V and 0 bases at J, with 7 bases in the middle. From germline, CDR1 is SGDLS and CDR2 YYNGEE. This CDR3 region has 13 residues. This chain's CDR3 is CASSADLSYEQYF. CDR3 DNA sequence: TGTGCCAGCAGCGCTGACCTCTCCTACGAGCAGTACTTC.

The genes are TRBV11-1 and TRBJ2-3; D gene uncertain. Germline V gives CDR1 SGHAT, CDR2 FQDESV (reference sequence). The ends were cut back, 0 bases at V and 4 bases at J, with 14 bases in the middle. The CDR3 contains 16 residues. CDR3: CASSLAPTETADTQYF. Written as DNA, the CDR3 is TGTGCCAGCAGCTTAGCGCCTACAGAAACGGCAGATACGCAGTATTTT.

The rearrangement links TRBV10-3 to TRBJ1-2, with D unresolved. Trimming cost V 3 bases and J 4 bases, with 6 bases left between them. The germline CDR1 and CDR2 sequences are ENHRY and SYGVKD. This CDR3 is built from 12 residues. The CDR3 coding sequence is TGTGCCATCAGTGACAACCGCTATGGCTACACCTTC. This encodes CAISDNRYGYTF.

The rearrangement links TRBV29-1 to TRBJ2-5; D uncertain. The CDR3 extends over 13 amino acids. Germline values: CDR1 SQVTM, CDR2 ANQGSEA. V was cut by 4 bases and J by 5 bases, with 14 bases left in between. In nucleotides, the CDR3 is TGCAGCGTTGCGGGCCGCTATGGGGAGACCCAGTACTTC. Its protein is CSVAGRYGETQYF.

This clone was seen only a few times. V usage is TRBV30 and J usage is TRBJ1-6, with TRBD1 as a possible D gene (5 bases). V was pared by 4 bases and J by 9 bases, with 13 bases between. Germline CDR1 GTSNPN, CDR2 SVGIG (reference sequence). The CDR3 spans 13 residues. The CDR3 nucleotides are TGTGCCTGGACAGGGACGGAAAGTTCACCCCTCCACTTT. Amino acid sequence: CAWTGTESSPLHF.

In its sample, this clone was seen a few times. The chain carries TRBV15 and TRBJ2-3; D ambiguous. The germline gives CDR1 LNHNV, CDR2 YYDKDF (reference sequence). The CDR3 is 20 residues long. V was clipped by 0 bases and J by 0 bases, with 22 bases between them. The CDR3: CATSRDPVLGIPHSTDTQYF. CDR3 coding DNA: TGTGCCACCAGCAGAGATCCTGTGTTGGGAATACCACATAGCACAGATACGCAGTATTTT.

This clone came up a few times. The genes are TRBV7-9 and TRBJ1-6; a possible D gene is TRBD1 (6 bases). Germline assignment: CDR1 SEHNR and CDR2 FQNEAQ (reference sequence). Deletions cut 4 bases from V and 4 bases from J, with 17 bases between. CDR3 length: 17 amino acids. The CDR3 nucleotides are TGTGCCAGCAGCTCCAACAGGGACGGGGTATATAATTCACCCCTCCACTTT. It yields the protein CASSSNRDGVYNSPLHF.